The 27 T cell receptor beta chains below come from one sample, sequenced in a study of cytomegalovirus exposure and HLA in healthy donors. TCRdb's table, derived via immunoSEQ multiplex PCR, lists solely in-frame clones and lacks some. The top ten hold approximately 1.5% of the sample, which has about 170,000 clones, just under 90% seen once. The sequenced sample was PBMCs. Source of these receptors: a woman under 40 in good health and CMV-seronegative.

This chain connects TRBV4-3 to TRBJ1-1, with D maybe TRBD1 (5 bases). The CDR3 is made up of 18 amino acids. V was clipped by 1 base and J by 1 base, with 19 bases between them. Germline V lookup: CDR1 LGHNA, CDR2 YSLEER. CDR3: CASSQGVPVETENTEAFF. Written as DNA, the CDR3 is TGCGCCAGCAGCCAAGGGGTTCCGGTGGAGACAGAGAACACTGAAGCTTTCTTT.

This chain uses TRBV5-1 with TRBJ1-5; D possibly corresponds to TRBD1 (6 bases). The CDR3 is 18 residues long. The V gene lost 7 bases and the J gene lost 0 bases, with 23 bases spanning the gap. Germline CDR1 and CDR2: SGHRS and YFSETQ. The CDR3 DNA reads TGCGCCAGCCCAGAAACAGGGTCCTTACCATATAGCAATCAGCCCCAGCATTTT. Translating gives CASPETGSLPYSNQPQHF.

This chain uses TRBV28 with TRBJ1-2; D unclear. The length of the CDR3 is 15 residues. The V end was cut by 9 bases, the J end by 4 bases, with 21 bases between. CDR1 MDHEN and CDR2 SYDVKM come from the germline V gene. CDR3 sequence reads: CARSTRRGKFYGYTF. The DNA for the CDR3 is TGTGCCAGAAGCACCCGGCGAGGCAAGTTCTATGGCTACACCTTC.

This clone was seen just once. The chain couples TRBV7-2 to TRBJ2-5; 7 nucleotides line up with TRBD2. The CDR3 spans 16 residues. V was pared by 5 bases and J by 2 bases, with 11 bases of the junction left unmatched. The germline V gene encodes CDR1 SGHTA and CDR2 FQGNSA. The CDR3 is CASSPGWGGGQETQYF. The CDR3 DNA reads as TGTGCCAGCAGCCCAGGTTGGGGCGGGGGTCAAGAGACCCAGTACTTC.

The rearrangement uses TRBV5-1 and TRBJ1-6; 9 bases agree with TRBD1. This CDR3 has 18 amino acids. Germline CDR1 reads SGHRS; CDR2 reads YFSETQ. Trimming at V came to 3 bases and at J to 9 bases, leaving 16 bases not matched to a gene. CDR3 amino acids: CASSWEPTGTGSGSPLHF. CDR3 DNA sequence: TGCGCCAGCAGCTGGGAACCTACCGGGACAGGGAGTGGTTCACCCCTCCACTTT.

This CDR3 reads CASSLLAGKVYEQYF. The CDR3 DNA sequence: TGTGCCAGCAGCTTACTAGCGGGGAAAGTCTACGAGCAGTACTTC. The chain couples TRBV7-9 to TRBJ2-7; 9 nucleotides match TRBD2. Germline V CDR1 and CDR2: SEHNR, FQNEAQ (reference sequence). The CDR3 has 15 amino acids. Trimming took 2 bases from V and 3 from J; bases not matched to a gene: 5.

V usage is TRBV6-1 and J usage is TRBJ2-1; 11 bases align to TRBD1. This CDR3 is 16 amino acids long. The germline gives CDR1 MNHNS, CDR2 SASEGT. V lost 1 base to trimming and J lost 6 bases; unmatched junction nucleotides: 5. CDR3 loop: CASSEGSGQGVNEQFF. CDR3 nucleotides: TGTGCCAGCAGTGAAGGTTCGGGACAGGGGGTCAATGAGCAGTTCTTC.

This chain connects TRBV4-2 to TRBJ2-7; D possibly corresponds to TRBD1 (6 bases). The CDR3 consists of 13 residues. Germline V lookup: CDR1 LGHNA, CDR2 YNFKEQ. V shed 4 bases and J shed 6 bases, with 13 bases lying between them. CDR3 in amino acids: CASSPVGGGEQYF. As DNA, the CDR3 is TGTGCCAGCAGCCCAGTAGGGGGTGGCGAGCAGTACTTC.

This clone was counted once. CDR3 DNA sequence: TGTGCCAGCAGTAGGGGAACGGCATCCTACGAGCAGTACTTC. Amino acids: CASSRGTASYEQYF. The genes are TRBV11-2 and TRBJ2-7, with D tentatively TRBD1 (5 bases). With 6 bases removed from V and 1 base from J, the gap between germline ends came to 13 bases. The length of the CDR3 is 14 residues. Per germline, CDR1 SGHAT and CDR2 FQNNGV.

This rearrangement joins TRBV11-3 to TRBJ1-5; D gene ambiguous. Per germline, CDR1 SGHNT and CDR2 YENEEA. V shed 3 bases and J shed 0 bases, with 21 bases lying between them. CDR3 length: 19 amino acids. The CDR3 nucleotides are TGTGCCAGCAGCTTGGTCTACACGGCTTACTACACTAGCAATCAGCCCCAGCATTTT. Its translation: CASSLVYTAYYTSNQPQHF.

This clone was seen a handful of times. V usage is TRBV15 and J usage is TRBJ1-6; a possible D gene is TRBD1 (6 bases). The CDR3 runs to 13 residues. Trimming removed 10 bases from V and 11 bases from J, with 18 bases in between. Germline V lookup: CDR1 LNHNV, CDR2 YYDKDF (reference sequence). In DNA, the CDR3 is TGTGCCAGCTCGCAGGGGATGGGGACACCCCTCCACTTT. It translates to CASSQGMGTPLHF.

As for this clone: This sample also contains other DNA sequences that code for the same CDR3. The chain links TRBV6-1 to TRBJ2-6, with D hard to call. Germline CDR1 is MNHNS and CDR2 is SASEGT. V gave up 3 bases and J gave up 1 base, with 7 bases separating them. CDR3 length equals 15 residues. The CDR3 coding sequence is TGTGCCAGCAGTGATCGCGGATCTGGGGCCAACGTCCTGACTTTC. This sequence encodes CASSDRGSGANVLTF.

V usage is TRBV2 and J usage is TRBJ2-6; 8 bases line up with TRBD2. CDR3 size: 17 residues. CDR1 is SNHLY and CDR2 is FYNNEI in the germline V gene. The ends lost 5 bases at V and 2 bases at J; junction bases unmatched: 8. The CDR3 coding sequence is TGTGCCAGCAGTCTTAAACCGGGAGGGGCTGGGGCCAACGTCCTGACTTTC. Residues: CASSLKPGGAGANVLTF.

The chain has TRBV19 and TRBJ1-5, with TRBD1 identical over 9 bases. The V segment lost 7 bases and the J segment 5 bases; nucleotides outside the gene matches: 9. This CDR3 contains 15 residues. The V gene's germline CDR1 is LNHDA and CDR2 SQIVND (reference sequence). The CDR3 sequence: CASTDRDRVHQPQHF. As DNA, the CDR3 is TGTGCCAGTACGGACCGGGACAGGGTCCATCAGCCCCAGCATTTT.

This chain connects TRBV15 to TRBJ1-1; no definite D call. Trimming stripped 0 bases from V and 4 bases from J, with 9 bases between. Germline assignment: CDR1 LNHNV and CDR2 YYDKDF (reference sequence). The CDR3 extends over 14 amino acids. This CDR3 reads CATSRDRGGTEAFF. The CDR3 nucleotides are TGTGCCACCAGCAGAGATCGAGGTGGCACTGAAGCTTTCTTT.

V usage is TRBV6-5 and J usage is TRBJ1-4; D not certain. The CDR3 spans 14 residues. Germline loops: CDR1 MNHEY, CDR2 SVGAGI. V lost 4 bases and J 4 bases, leaving 10 bases between the germline ends. CDR3 bases: TGTGCCAGCAGTTTTGGCAGGCGTAATGAAAAACTGTTTTTT. It is translated as CASSFGRRNEKLFF.

V gene TRBV11-2 combines with J gene TRBJ1-2, with D maybe TRBD1 (6 bases). The V and J ends lost 1 base and 8 bases respectively, with 8 bases between them. Germline V lookup: CDR1 SGHAT, CDR2 FQNNGV. CDR3 length equals 12 residues. The CDR3 DNA reads TGTGCCAGCAGCTTAGGGGGGCCCGGCTACACCTTC. It encodes CASSLGGPGYTF.

This clone was recorded once. The chain is built from TRBV4-1 and TRBJ2-3; 8 bases agree with TRBD1. J lost 5 bases, V lost 4 bases, and 5 bases had no gene match. The germline V gene encodes CDR1 MGHRA and CDR2 YSYEKL. The CDR3 extends over 14 amino acids. The CDR3: CASSLDRVGDTQYF. The CDR3, as DNA: TGCGCCAGCAGCCTGGACAGGGTAGGAGATACGCAGTATTTT.

CDR3 sequence (DNA): TGTGCCAGCAGCTCTGACAGGGGGCAGAGTTCACCCCTCCACTTT. It specifies CASSSDRGQSSPLHF. The rearrangement joins TRBV5-4 to TRBJ1-6; TRBD1 matches 10 bases. Per the germline V gene, CDR1 is SGHNT and CDR2 is YYREEE (reference sequence). The V gene end was trimmed by 3 bases and the J gene end by 9 bases; junction bases not matched to a gene: 6. The CDR3 is 15 residues long.

This chain links TRBV7-6 with TRBJ1-6, with D perhaps matching TRBD1 (5 bases). This CDR3 has 16 residues. Trimming pared 2 bases from V and 9 bases from J, leaving 17 bases between. Germline V gene lookup returns CDR1 SGHVS and CDR2 FNYEAQ. The CDR3 is CASSLNRGLSASPLHF. The CDR3 DNA sequence: TGTGCCAGCAGCTTAAACCGGGGACTTTCGGCTTCACCCCTCCACTTT.

This clone was detected only a few times. The rearrangement uses TRBV11-3 and TRBJ2-7; possibly TRBD1 for D (6 bases). Germline CDR1 is SGHNT and CDR2 is YENEEA. The CDR3 runs 11 residues. Trimming shortened V by 10 bases and J by 3 bases, and 10 bases separated the two germline ends. The CDR3 coding sequence is TGTGCCACTAACAGGGACTACGAGCAGTACTTC. Translating it yields CATNRDYEQYF.

In this sample, this clone turned up once. This sequence joins TRBV5-6 and TRBJ1-3; TRBD1 agrees at 9 bases. Losses at the gene ends were 4 bases for V and 3 bases for J; bases not matched to a gene: 8. This CDR3 has 16 amino acids. Per germline, CDR1 SGHDT and CDR2 YYEEEE. The CDR3, as DNA: TGTGCCAGCAGCCTGGAACAGGGGGCTATTGGAAACACCATATATTTT. It encodes CASSLEQGAIGNTIYF.

The chain employs TRBV25-1 and TRBJ1-6; D not certain. The CDR3 extends over 15 amino acids. The germline V gene encodes CDR1 MGHDK and CDR2 SYGVNS. Trimming cost V 2 bases and J 7 bases, with 12 bases left between them. This CDR3 reads CASSETSGPNSPLHF. In DNA, the CDR3 is TGTGCCAGCAGTGAAACATCAGGCCCCAATTCACCCCTCCACTTT.

The V call is TRBV19, the J call TRBJ2-7; 10 bases agree with TRBD1. The CDR3 has 17 residues. The trim removed 5 bases at V and 3 bases at J, leaving 13 bases unmatched. The germline CDR1 and CDR2 sequences are LNHDA and SQIVND (reference sequence). The CDR3 DNA is TGTGCCAGTAGTCCCACAAGAGCGGGACAGGGGCGCTACGAGCAGTACTTC. Amino acid sequence: CASSPTRAGQGRYEQYF. Together with reference TRBV19 and TRBJ2-7, the CDR3 gives the full variable domain: DGGITQSPKYLFRKEGQNVTLSCEQNLNHDAMYWYRQDPGQGLRLIYYSQIVNDFQKGDIAEGYSVSREKKESFPLTVTSAQKNPTAFYLCASSPTRAGQGRYEQYFGPGTRLTVT.

This clone was seen only a few times. This sequence joins TRBV5-1 and TRBJ1-6; no clear D gene. V was clipped by 1 base and J by 5 bases, with 10 bases between them. The CDR3 runs to 15 residues. CDR1 is SGHRS and CDR2 is YFSETQ in the germline V gene. The CDR3 coding sequence is TGCGCCAGCAGCTTGTCTACAGCAGATAATTCACCCCTCCACTTT. Its protein is CASSLSTADNSPLHF.

The rearrangement uses TRBV2 and TRBJ2-1; a weak D match, TRBD2 (7 bases). The germline CDR1 and CDR2 sequences are SNHLY and FYNNEI. V dropped 2 bases and J dropped 5 bases, with 19 bases sitting between them. The CDR3 sequence is 17 residues long. The CDR3 loop reads CASSELGGAEYNNEQFF. For the CDR3, the DNA is TGTGCCAGCAGTGAATTAGGGGGGGCCGAATATAACAATGAGCAGTTCTTC.

V and J are TRBV5-1 and TRBJ2-5, with D perhaps TRBD1 (5 bases). The V gene's germline CDR1 is SGHRS and CDR2 YFSETQ. This CDR3 is 15 amino acids long. V lost 6 bases and J 1 base, leaving 16 bases between the germline ends. CDR3 DNA: TGCGCCAGCACCACAAACCCAGGGTTCCAAGAGACCCAGTACTTC. It codes for CASTTNPGFQETQYF.